This T cell receptor beta chain was documented in a study of long-term antiretroviral therapy in people with HIV. This clone is labeled as medium-sized. The target antigen is unknown. Overall study findings and caveats: Transplant-donor-level diversity was not reached after ART, though diversity increased. HIV repertoires spanned narrower CDR3 length ranges than controls.

DNA was extracted from around 0.96-9.9 million thawed cryopreserved PBMC. Version v3.0 of the immunoSEQ assay was performed at survey level. Sequencing was performed with immunoSEQ multiplex PCR; in TCRdb, only in-frame clones are kept and a portion is missing. In the table there are under 15,000 clones, 75% to 80% of which are singletons. This TCR was sampled from a woman in her forties with HIV. The material was unsorted PBMCs, obtained 0.5 years before starting antiretroviral therapy.

The CDR3 region has the DNA TGTGCCTGGAGGTGGGGGGCGTACCACGAGCAGTACTTC. It translates to CAWRWGAYHEQYF. This chain joins TRBV30 and TRBJ2-7; D could derive from TRBD1 or TRBD2 (6 bases each). Germline-derived CDR1 and CDR2 are GTSNPN and SVGIG (reference sequence). Trimming stripped 3 bases from V and 5 bases from J, with 14 bases between. The CDR3 sequence is 13 residues long. Full variable domain (missing parts from reference TRBV30 and TRBJ2-7): SQTIHQWPATLVQPVGSPLSLECTVEGTSNPNLYWYRQAAGRGLQLLFYSVGIGQISSEVPQNLSASRPQDRQFILSSKKLLLSDSGFYLCAWRWGAYHEQYFGPGTRLTVT.